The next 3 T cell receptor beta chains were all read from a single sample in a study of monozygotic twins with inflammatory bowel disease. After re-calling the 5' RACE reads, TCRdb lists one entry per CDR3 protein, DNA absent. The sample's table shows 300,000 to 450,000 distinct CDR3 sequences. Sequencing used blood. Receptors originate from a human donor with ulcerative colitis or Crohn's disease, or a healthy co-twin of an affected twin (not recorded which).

The CDR3 protein is CASSVDGGRYNEQFF. This chain links TRBV9 with TRBJ2-1; TCRdb's assignment of TRBD1 cannot be checked, as there is no DNA. Germline V gene data show CDR1 as SGDLS and CDR2 as YYNGEE. This CDR3 has 15 residues.

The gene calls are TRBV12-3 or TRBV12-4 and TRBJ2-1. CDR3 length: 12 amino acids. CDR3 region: CASSPTGNEQFF.

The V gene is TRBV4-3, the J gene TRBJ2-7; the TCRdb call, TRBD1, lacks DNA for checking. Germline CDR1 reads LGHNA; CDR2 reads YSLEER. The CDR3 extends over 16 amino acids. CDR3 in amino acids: CASSHDPLTGGYEQYF.